Following are 26 T cell receptor beta chains from one sample sequenced in a study of cytomegalovirus exposure and HLA in healthy donors. Primers for the PCR totalled 60 Vbeta and 13 Jbeta. Clones were read by immunoSEQ multiplex PCR, and TCRdb kept only the in-frame ones, dropping some. The data contain about 81,000 clones, over 65% of them singletons. The sample consisted of PBMCs. These receptors were obtained from a man aged 50-60 years in good health and CMV-seropositive.

The chain recombines TRBV5-1 with TRBJ2-3, with a tentative D call TRBD2 (5 bases). Trimming shortened V by 4 bases and J by 0 bases, and 12 bases separated the two germline ends. Germline lookup yields CDR1 SGHRS and CDR2 YFSETQ. CDR3 length: 15 residues. Here the CDR3 DNA reads TGCGCCAGCAGCCGAAGCGGCGTTAGCACAGATACGCAGTATTTT. Its translation is CASSRSGVSTDTQYF.

The chain uses TRBV16 and TRBJ2-3, with 10 bases that match TRBD2. This CDR3 contains 15 residues. V gave up 5 bases and J gave up 1 base; unmatched junction bases: 3. CDR1 and CDR2 from the germline V gene are KGHSY and FQNENV. CDR3: CASSFGTSGTDTQYF. DNA for the CDR3: TGTGCCAGCAGCTTCGGGACTAGCGGCACAGATACGCAGTATTTT.

V is TRBV4-2 and J is TRBJ2-7; the match to TRBD2 covers 10 bases. Germline loops: CDR1 LGHNA, CDR2 YNFKEQ. The CDR3 covers 17 residues. Unmatched junction bases numbered 11, after V lost 1 base and J lost 5 bases. CDR3 protein: CASSQVRSSGSVHEQYF. The DNA for the CDR3 is TGTGCCAGCAGCCAAGTAAGGTCTAGCGGGAGTGTCCACGAGCAGTACTTC.

The chain has TRBV5-4 and TRBJ2-7; 7 bases map to TRBD1. V lost 4 bases and J lost 4; bases outside the gene matches: 8. This CDR3 region has 14 residues. CDR1 is SGHNT and CDR2 is YYREEE in the germline V gene (reference sequence). The CDR3 here is CASSPAGGLYEQYF. In DNA, the CDR3 is TGTGCCAGCAGCCCAGCAGGGGGATTATACGAGCAGTACTTC.

The CDR3 loop reads CASRVAASTDTQYF. The DNA for the CDR3 is TGCGCCAGCAGAGTAGCGGCTAGCACAGATACGCAGTATTTT. V gene TRBV4-1 combines with J gene TRBJ2-3; the D gene is possibly TRBD2 (6 bases). Germline assignment: CDR1 MGHRA and CDR2 YSYEKL. Trimming took off 6 bases at V and 0 bases at J, with 10 bases between the two ends. CDR3 length: 14 residues.

The chain is built from TRBV5-1 and TRBJ1-5; 7 nucleotides agree with TRBD1. The germline V gene has CDR1 SGHRS and CDR2 YFSETQ. The CDR3 consists of 15 residues. J gave up 6 bases and V 4 bases, and 10 bases lay outside the gene matches. The CDR3 DNA is TGCGCCAGCAGCCCCTCGGCAGGGGGGACTCAGCCCCAGCATTTT. It codes for CASSPSAGGTQPQHF.

The chain is built from TRBV23-1 and TRBJ2-7; perhaps TRBD1 as D (6 bases). Being an ORF, TRBV23-1 has a function that is uncertain. This CDR3 has 14 amino acids. V was trimmed by 4 bases and J by 5 bases, leaving 15 bases between them. The CDR3 loop is CASSPGRQGNEQYF. Here the CDR3 DNA reads TGCGCCAGCAGTCCGGGCCGGCAGGGGAACGAGCAGTACTTC.

This sequence joins TRBV11-2 and TRBJ2-1; D gene unclear. The CDR3 runs to 12 residues. Trimming removed 6 bases at V and 5 bases at J, with 8 bases between. CDR1 SGHAT and CDR2 FQNNGV come from the germline V gene. CDR3 DNA: TGTGCCAGCAGGTACACCGACAATGAGCAGTTCTTC. Its protein product is CASRYTDNEQFF. Complete variable domain (other parts from reference TRBV11-2 and TRBJ2-1): EAGVAQSPRYKIIEKRQSVAFWCNPISGHATLYWYQQILGQGPKLLIQFQNNGVVDDSQLPKDRFSAERLKGVDSTLKIQPAKLEDSAVYLCASRYTDNEQFFGPGTRLTVL.

This clone was recorded a few times. The genes are TRBV4-2 and TRBJ1-5; TRBD1 aligns across 10 bases. V trimming: 1 base; J trimming: 4 bases; junction bases outside the gene matches: 1. This CDR3 contains 15 residues. Germline CDR1 reads LGHNA; CDR2 reads YNFKEQ. Here the CDR3 DNA reads TGTGCCAGCAGCCAAGGGACAGGGGGAAATCAGCCCCAGCATTTT. It specifies CASSQGTGGNQPQHF.

The chain has TRBV4-2 and TRBJ2-3; TRBD2 might be the D (6 bases). Germline-derived CDR1 and CDR2 are LGHNA and YNFKEQ. The CDR3 contains 18 residues. Between the trimmed V and J ends, which lost 0 bases and 5 bases, there was a span of 21 bases. The CDR3 region has the DNA TGTGCCAGCAGCCAAGATGAGGTGGCGGGACCCCCCATAGATACGCAGTATTTT. This translates into CASSQDEVAGPPIDTQYF.

The chain joins TRBV20-1 to TRBJ2-7; D might be TRBD1 (6 bases). CDR3 length: 11 residues. V was clipped by 6 bases and J by 6 bases, with 12 bases between them. The germline V gene has CDR1 DFQATT and CDR2 SNEGSKA (reference sequence). CDR3 nucleotides: TGCAGTGCCCCGAGGGGGTCCGAGCAGTACTTC. Translated: CSAPRGSEQYF.

V usage is TRBV6-5 and J usage is TRBJ2-1, with 8 bases that match TRBD2. Germline CDR1 reads MNHEY; CDR2 reads SVGAGI. The CDR3 consists of 15 residues. J was trimmed by 2 bases and V by 6 bases; bases with no gene match: 6. This CDR3 is CASRTAGATYNEQFF. The CDR3 region has the DNA TGTGCCAGCAGGACAGCGGGAGCTACCTACAATGAGCAGTTCTTC.

The chain has TRBV18 and TRBJ2-2; possible D gene TRBD2, 6 bases. Germline CDR1 reads KGHSH; CDR2 reads LQKENI. V dropped 2 bases and J dropped 6 bases, with 22 bases sitting between them. The CDR3 has 18 residues. CDR3 nucleotides: TGTGCCAGCTCACCAGTACGAATTTGGACTGTAGCGGCCGGGGAGCTGTTTTTT. It codes for CASSPVRIWTVAAGELFF.

The chain links TRBV19 to TRBJ2-4; 12 positions agree with TRBD2. Germline CDR1 reads LNHDA; CDR2 reads SQIVND (reference sequence). V gave up 8 bases and J gave up 3 bases; unmatched junction bases: 2. The CDR3 length is 14 residues. The CDR3 loop reads CASLGLAGKNIQYF. CDR3 DNA sequence: TGTGCCAGTCTGGGACTAGCGGGCAAAAACATTCAGTACTTC.

The count of this clone is one. The chain employs TRBV19 and TRBJ1-1; maybe TRBD1 (5 bases). The V end lost 1 base, the J end lost 3 bases, and 21 bases lay between the germline ends. Germline CDR1 is LNHDA and CDR2 is SQIVND (reference sequence). This CDR3 contains 18 residues. CDR3 loop: CASSIVLGAGEQDTEAFF. The CDR3 nucleotides read TGTGCCAGTAGTATAGTTTTAGGGGCGGGAGAGCAGGACACTGAAGCTTTCTTT.

This chain links TRBV27 with TRBJ2-5, with TRBD2 matching over 15 bases. The V gene's germline CDR1 is MNHEY and CDR2 SMNVEV (reference sequence). Trimming at V came to 2 bases and at J to 2 bases, leaving 6 bases not matched to a gene. The CDR3 sequence is 18 residues long. The CDR3 bases are TGTGCCAGCAGTTTAGGACTAGCGGGAGGGCTTAAACAAGAGACCCAGTACTTC. Its protein product is CASSLGLAGGLKQETQYF.

The chain combines TRBV10-3 with TRBJ2-1; 9 bases align to TRBD2. This CDR3 region has 14 residues. CDR1 ENHRY and CDR2 SYGVKD come from the germline V gene. The V segment lost 8 bases and the J segment 3 bases; nucleotides outside the gene matches: 5. The CDR3 nucleotides read TGTGCCATCGCTGAGCGGGAGGACTACAATGAGCAGTTCTTC. Protein sequence: CAIAEREDYNEQFF.

The genes are TRBV6-1 and TRBJ1-5, with 7 bases that match TRBD1. Germline CDR1 is MNHNS and CDR2 is SASEGT. The CDR3 is 14 amino acids. Trimming cost V 1 base and J 4 bases; bases outside gene matches: 1. This chain's CDR3 is CASSEDRGNQPQHF. The CDR3, as DNA: TGTGCCAGCAGTGAAGACAGGGGAAATCAGCCCCAGCATTTT.

This clone showed up just a few times. The same CDR3 can be traced to other DNA sequences in this sample. As DNA, the CDR3 is TGTGCCAGCAGCTCAAAAGTAGGGGGTGGCTCTGGGGCCAACGTCCTGACTTTC. It encodes CASSSKVGGGSGANVLTF. V and J are TRBV7-6 and TRBJ2-6; TRBD1 is a possible D gene (6 bases). This CDR3 is built from 18 residues. The V end lost 4 bases, the J end lost 0 bases, and 16 bases lay between the germline ends. Looked up from germline, CDR1 is SGHVS and CDR2 is FNYEAQ.

The chain is built from TRBV11-3 and TRBJ1-2; D not certain. Between the trimmed V and J ends, which lost 2 bases and 3 bases, there was a span of 7 bases. The CDR3 is 13 amino acids. Per the germline V gene, CDR1 is SGHNT and CDR2 is YENEEA. In nucleotides, the CDR3 is TGTGCCAGCAGCTTAAACAGCTACTATGGCTACACCTTC. Its protein is CASSLNSYYGYTF.

The rearrangement links TRBV18 to TRBJ2-1; 7 nucleotides line up with TRBD2. V lost 6 bases, J lost 8 bases, and 10 bases stayed unmatched. Germline-derived CDR1 and CDR2 are KGHSH and LQKENI. CDR3 length: 14 residues. Here the CDR3 DNA reads TGTGCCAGCTCCCGGACTAGTAATGGGGATGAGCAGTTCTTC. Its protein is CASSRTSNGDEQFF.

In its sample, this clone was seen once. This chain links TRBV30 with TRBJ2-7; 14 bases are a match to TRBD2. Trimming removed 4 bases from V and 2 bases from J; junction bases left unmatched: 1. The V gene's germline CDR1 is GTSNPN and CDR2 SVGIG (reference sequence). The CDR3 covers 14 residues. CDR3 DNA: TGTGCCTGGATGACTAGCGGGAGGGCCTACGAGCAGTACTTC. Amino acids: CAWMTSGRAYEQYF.

The chain is built from TRBV6-5 and TRBJ1-5, with a tentative D call TRBD1 (6 bases). Germline CDR1 is MNHEY and CDR2 is SVGAGI. This CDR3 is built from 14 residues. V lost 7 bases and J 9 bases, leaving 19 bases between the germline ends. Here the CDR3 DNA reads TGTGCCAGCACCCGACAGGAGGCAAGGGGGCCCCAGCATTTT. This gives the protein CASTRQEARGPQHF.

The CDR3 nucleotides read TGTGCCAGTAGTCCACCAGCCGGACTAGCGAGAGACAATGAGCAGTTCTTC. Its translation: CASSPPAGLARDNEQFF. The chain couples TRBV19 to TRBJ2-1, with TRBD2 matching over 9 bases. With V trimmed by 5 bases and J by 5 bases, 13 bases remained unmatched. The CDR3 sequence is 17 residues long. Germline V lookup: CDR1 LNHDA, CDR2 SQIVND (reference sequence). Filled out from reference TRBV19 and TRBJ2-1, the complete variable domain reads DGGITQSPKYLFRKEGQNVTLSCEQNLNHDAMYWYRQDPGQGLRLIYYSQIVNDFQKGDIAEGYSVSREKKESFPLTVTSAQKNPTAFYLCASSPPAGLARDNEQFFGPGTRLTVL.

Details on this clone: Its ends do not fully match the called genes, so a read error is possible. This sequence joins TRBV7-3 and TRBJ2-7; 7 bases align to TRBD2. The CDR3 length is 17 residues. The germline V gene has CDR1 SGHTA and CDR2 FQGTGA. The CDR3 bases are TGTGCCAGCAGCTTAGGGTCCGCGGGAGTTGGGCGGTACGAGCAGTGCTTC. It translates to CASSLGSAGVGRYEQCF.

This sequence joins TRBV5-1 and TRBJ2-3; D is undetermined. CDR1 SGHRS and CDR2 YFSETQ come from the germline V gene. Trimming pared 5 bases from V and 0 bases from J, leaving 19 bases between. This CDR3 spans 17 amino acids. CDR3 sequence (DNA): TGCGCCAGCAGGTACTTGGGTGGAACAGCTAGCACAGATACGCAGTATTTT. It codes for CASRYLGGTASTDTQYF.